These T cell receptor beta chains were read from a single sample in a study of identical twins. A single record per CDR3 protein comes from TCRdb applying MiXCR to the 5' RACE reads. The repertoire holds around 1.7 million distinct CDR3 sequences, with about 30% as singletons. Sequencing was carried out using cord blood. The receptors come from a newborn girl in good health. The CDR3 runs from the conserved cysteine through the conserved F or W. D genes are given only for firm matches.

j_call v_call d_call cdr3_aa
TRBJ2-1 TRBV20-1 NA CSASTGYNEQFF
TRBJ1-2 TRBV3-1 TRBD1 CASSQGQGRAYGYTF
TRBJ1-1 TRBV4-2 NA CASSQGLVMNTEAFF
TRBJ1-2 TRBV13 TRBD1 CASSARTGGWYGYTF
TRBJ2-7 TRBV10-3 NA CAISESSFGGTEQYF
TRBJ2-3 TRBV7-2 NA CASSLRDSTTDTQYF
TRBJ2-3 TRBV6-1 NA CACNVDWPDTQYF
TRBJ2-2 TRBV4-2 TRBD2 CASSQGLAGGPTGELFF
TRBJ2-3 TRBV5-6 TRBD2 CASSLARGAQYF
TRBJ2-1 TRBV18 NA CASSPQPYNEQFF
TRBJ1-2 TRBV12-3/TRBV12-4 NA CTSSLEGSYGYTF
TRBJ2-3 TRBV24-1 NA CATGDLNTQYF
TRBJ2-1 TRBV5-1 TRBD2 CASAASGRNEQFF
TRBJ2-3 TRBV28 TRBD1 CASSFIFGGTGATDTQYF
TRBJ1-5 TRBV12-3/TRBV12-4 NA CASSLATDQPQHF
TRBJ2-7 TRBV6-5 TRBD1 CASSYGGTGVLEQYF
TRBJ2-7 TRBV10-3 NA CAIADGYYEQYF
TRBJ2-1 TRBV27 TRBD2 CASSSGLAGGHEQFF
TRBJ1-2 TRBV6-1 NA CASSPLPGNGYTF
TRBJ1-1 TRBV30 NA CAWSIGALNTEAFF
TRBJ2-5 TRBV5-1 TRBD2 CASRSRLAGGPQQETQYF
TRBJ2-1 TRBV12-3/TRBV12-4 NA CASSLGGLSSNEQFF
TRBJ2-3 TRBV15 TRBD1 CATSRAVRGRFDTQYF
TRBJ1-1 TRBV7-9 NA CASRTGQESSAAFF
TRBJ2-1 TRBV30 NA CAWSGQYNEQFF
TRBJ2-5 TRBV3-1 NA CASSPNPLQETQYF
TRBJ2-3 TRBV7-2 NA CASRMNSQGIGDTQYF
TRBJ1-2 TRBV5-1 NA CASSLFPADSPYGYTF
TRBJ2-5 TRBV7-7 NA CATSGPLGQYF
TRBJ2-3 TRBV6-2/TRBV6-3 TRBD1 CASSYMGLGQGADTQYF
TRBJ2-5 TRBV28 TRBD1 CASSPYRGWETQYF